The sequence of this TCR beta chain was determined in a study of blood T cell repertoires in COVID-19. For the study at large: The United States, Italy and Spain supplied acute and convalescent COVID-19 samples. PBMCs, B-cell-depleted T cells, or T cells provided the cDNA or gDNA that made up the material.

V lost 5 bases and J lost 3; bases outside the gene matches: 2. Germline V gene data show CDR1 as SGHTA and CDR2 as FQGTGA. This CDR3 is 14 amino acids long. Patients in Seattle were enrolled during active infection, then followed longitudinally. Per the original data handling: Amplification from reference gene primers served as the basis for estimated nucleated cell counts. The assay was immunoSEQ multiplex PCR, and TCRdb's table has in-frame clones only and misses some. The V and J calls and clone size are taken from that table; D and trimming were inferred from the DNA. This table has under 250,000 clones, more than 75% appearing once.

The genes are TRBV7-3 and TRBJ2-1; 9 nucleotides agree with TRBD1. This receptor was obtained from a woman aged 80 or over with COVID-19, enrolled during active disease. The sequencing input was peripheral blood. The CDR3 DNA reads TGTGCCAGCAGCGGACAGGGGCTCTACAATGAGCAGTTCTTC. Its translation: CASSGQGLYNEQFF.